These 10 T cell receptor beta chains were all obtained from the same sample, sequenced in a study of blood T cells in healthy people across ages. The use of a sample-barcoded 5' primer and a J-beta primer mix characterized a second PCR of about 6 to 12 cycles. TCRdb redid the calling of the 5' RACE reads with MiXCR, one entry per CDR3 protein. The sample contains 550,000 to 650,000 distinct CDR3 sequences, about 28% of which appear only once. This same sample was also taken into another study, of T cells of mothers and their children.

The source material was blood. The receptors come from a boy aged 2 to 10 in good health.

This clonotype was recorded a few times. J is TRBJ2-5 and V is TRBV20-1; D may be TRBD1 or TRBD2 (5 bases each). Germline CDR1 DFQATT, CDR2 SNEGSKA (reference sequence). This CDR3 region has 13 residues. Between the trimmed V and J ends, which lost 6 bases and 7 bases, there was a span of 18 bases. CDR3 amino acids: CSAYRDVEVTQYF. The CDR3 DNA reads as TGCAGTGCCTACCGGGACGTTGAAGTGACCCAGTACTTC.

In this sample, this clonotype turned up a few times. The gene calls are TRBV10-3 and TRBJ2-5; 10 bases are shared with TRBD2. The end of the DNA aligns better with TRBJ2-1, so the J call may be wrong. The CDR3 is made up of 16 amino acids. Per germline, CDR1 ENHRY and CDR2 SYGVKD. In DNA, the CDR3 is TGTGCCATCAGCGAAGCAGAAGCGGGAGGGTACAATGAGCAGTTCTTC. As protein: CAISEAEAGGYNEQFF.

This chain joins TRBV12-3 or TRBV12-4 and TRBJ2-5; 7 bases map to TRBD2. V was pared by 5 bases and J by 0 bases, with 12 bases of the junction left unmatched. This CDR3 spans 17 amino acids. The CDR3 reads CASSNGRLAVYQETQYF. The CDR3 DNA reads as TGTGCCAGCAGTAATGGCCGGCTAGCGGTGTACCAAGAGACCCAGTACTTC.

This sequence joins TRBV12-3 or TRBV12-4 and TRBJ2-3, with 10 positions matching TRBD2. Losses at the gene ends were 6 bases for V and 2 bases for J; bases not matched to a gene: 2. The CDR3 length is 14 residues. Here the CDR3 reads CASRTSGDTDTQYF. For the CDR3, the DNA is TGTGCCAGCAGAACTAGCGGGGACACAGATACGCAGTATTTT.

CDR3 loop: CSVDRSIQETQYF. The CDR3 DNA sequence: TGCAGCGTTGATAGGTCTATTCAAGAGACCCAGTACTTC. The rearrangement joins TRBV29-1 to TRBJ2-5, with D uncertain. The CDR3 is made up of 13 amino acids. Per the germline V gene, CDR1 is SQVTM and CDR2 is ANQGSEA. Trimming removed 3 bases at V and 2 bases at J, with 10 bases between. Filled out from reference TRBV29-1 and TRBJ2-5, the complete variable domain reads SAVISQKPSRDICQRGTSLTIQCQVDSQVTMMFWYRQQPGQSLTLIATANQGSEATYESGFVIDKFPISRPNLTFSTLTVSNMSPEDSSIYLCSVDRSIQETQYFGPGTRLLVL.

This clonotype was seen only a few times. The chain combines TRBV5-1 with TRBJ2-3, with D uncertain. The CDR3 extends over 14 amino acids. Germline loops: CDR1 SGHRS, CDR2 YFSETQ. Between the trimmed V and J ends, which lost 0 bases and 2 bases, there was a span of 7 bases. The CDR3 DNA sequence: TGCGCCAGCAGCTTGGGGGTGACCACAGATACGCAGTATTTT. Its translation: CASSLGVTTDTQYF. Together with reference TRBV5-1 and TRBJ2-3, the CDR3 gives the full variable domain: KAGVTQTPRYLIKTRGQQVTLSCSPISGHRSVSWYQQTPGQGLQFLFEYFSETQRNKGNFPGRFSGRQFSNSRSEMNVSTLELGDSALYLCASSLGVTTDTQYFGPGTRLTVL.

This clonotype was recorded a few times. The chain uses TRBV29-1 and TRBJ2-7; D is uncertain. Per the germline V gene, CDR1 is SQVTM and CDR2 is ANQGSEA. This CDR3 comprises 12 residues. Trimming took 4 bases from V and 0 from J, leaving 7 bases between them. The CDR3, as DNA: TGCAGCGTTGCAAGCGCCTCCTACGAGCAGTACTTC. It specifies CSVASASYEQYF.

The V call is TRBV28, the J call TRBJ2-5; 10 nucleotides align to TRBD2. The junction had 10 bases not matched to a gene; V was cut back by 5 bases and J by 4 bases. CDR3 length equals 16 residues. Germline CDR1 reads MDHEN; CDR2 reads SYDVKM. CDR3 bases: TGTGCCAGCAGTACCCTAAGCGGGAGGGCCGGAGAGACCCAGTACTTC. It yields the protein CASSTLSGRAGETQYF.

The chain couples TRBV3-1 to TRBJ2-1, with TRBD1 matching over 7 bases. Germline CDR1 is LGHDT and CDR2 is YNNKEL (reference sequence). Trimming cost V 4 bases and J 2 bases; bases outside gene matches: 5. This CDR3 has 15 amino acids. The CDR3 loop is CASSPLGTAYNEQFF. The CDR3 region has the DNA TGTGCCAGCAGCCCTCTCGGGACAGCCTACAATGAGCAGTTCTTC.

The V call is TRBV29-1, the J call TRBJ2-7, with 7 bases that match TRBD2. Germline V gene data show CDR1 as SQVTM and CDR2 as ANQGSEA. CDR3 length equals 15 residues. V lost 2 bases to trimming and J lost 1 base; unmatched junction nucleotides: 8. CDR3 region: CSVELASGSSYEQYF. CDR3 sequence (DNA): TGCAGCGTTGAATTGGCTAGCGGTAGTTCCTACGAGCAGTACTTC.